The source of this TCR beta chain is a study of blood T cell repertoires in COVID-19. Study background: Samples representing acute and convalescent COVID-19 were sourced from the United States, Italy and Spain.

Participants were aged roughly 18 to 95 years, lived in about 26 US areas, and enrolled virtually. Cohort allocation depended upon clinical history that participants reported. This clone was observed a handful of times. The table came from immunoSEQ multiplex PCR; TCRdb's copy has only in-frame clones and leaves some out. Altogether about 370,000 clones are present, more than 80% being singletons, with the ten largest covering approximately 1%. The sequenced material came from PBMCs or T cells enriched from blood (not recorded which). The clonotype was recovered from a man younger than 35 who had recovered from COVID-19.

CDR3 residues: CASGLPMEDRGASGANVLTF. CDR3 DNA: TGTGCTAGTGGTTTGCCGATGGAGGACAGGGGTGCGTCTGGGGCCAACGTCCTGACTTTC. The chain couples TRBV12-5 to TRBJ2-6, with 9 bases that match TRBD1. CDR3 length equals 20 residues. Germline lookup yields CDR1 LGHNT and CDR2 FRNRAP. Trimming removed 2 bases from V and 1 base from J; junction bases left unmatched: 12.